Below, 11 T cell receptor beta chains from the same sample are listed, as sequenced in a study of cytomegalovirus exposure and HLA in healthy donors. The primer mix had 60 Vbeta and 13 Jbeta primers. Repertoires were generated with immunoSEQ multiplex PCR, while TCRdb's copy carries only in-frame clones and drops some. The sample lists 150,000 to 200,000 clones, roughly 80% occurring once. What was sequenced was PBMCs. The receptors stem from a woman aged 25 to 45 in good health and CMV-seropositive.

This clone was observed once. This rearrangement joins TRBV5-1 to TRBJ2-1; 13 nucleotides agree with TRBD2. This CDR3 is 20 amino acids long. Per germline, CDR1 SGHRS and CDR2 YFSETQ. With V trimmed by 4 bases and J by 4 bases, 17 bases remained unmatched. CDR3 sequence (DNA): TGCGCCAGCAGCCTAGGACTAGCGGGAGCGGGGGGGGTGAGGTACAATGAGCAGTTCTTC. This encodes CASSLGLAGAGGVRYNEQFF.

The chain uses TRBV4-1 and TRBJ2-2, with a weak D call TRBD1 (7 bases). Germline CDR1 MGHRA, CDR2 YSYEKL. With 3 bases removed from V and 5 bases from J, the gap between germline ends came to 22 bases. This CDR3 spans 18 amino acids. CDR3 region: CASSHFMTGRIGTGELFF. DNA for the CDR3: TGCGCCAGCAGCCACTTTATGACAGGGAGGATTGGGACCGGGGAGCTGTTTTTT.

The chain links TRBV28 to TRBJ1-1; D unclear. CDR1 and CDR2 from the germline V gene are MDHEN and SYDVKM. This CDR3 has 13 amino acids. The V end was cut by 8 bases, the J end by 4 bases, with 14 bases between. The CDR3 reads CASGSLRITEAFF. The CDR3 coding sequence is TGTGCCAGCGGTTCCCTCCGTATCACTGAAGCTTTCTTT. Looking up the rest from reference TRBV28 and TRBJ1-1 gives the full variable domain: DVKVTQSSRYLVKRTGEKVFLECVQDMDHENMFWYRQDPGLGLRLIYFSYDVKMKEKGDIPEGYSVSREKKERFSLILESASTNQTSMYLCASGSLRITEAFFGQGTRLTVV.

This chain joins TRBV5-1 and TRBJ1-1, with D tentatively TRBD1 (6 bases). The CDR3 totals 14 residues. Germline CDR1 reads SGHRS; CDR2 reads YFSETQ. V was cut by 0 bases and J by 4 bases, with 10 bases left in between. CDR3 amino acids: CASSLEQGITEAFF. CDR3 DNA sequence: TGCGCCAGCAGCTTGGAACAGGGAATCACTGAAGCTTTCTTT.

This chain links TRBV5-1 with TRBJ2-7; 10 bases line up with TRBD1. CDR1 is SGHRS and CDR2 is YFSETQ in the germline V gene. The CDR3 is 15 amino acids. V dropped 0 bases and J dropped 7; count of bases not matched to a gene: 7. In nucleotides, the CDR3 is TGCGCCAGCAGCTTGGCGGGACAGGGGCCCGGAGAGCAGTACTTC. Its translation is CASSLAGQGPGEQYF.

The chain has TRBV11-2 and TRBJ2-7; TRBD2 agrees at 11 bases. J was trimmed by 2 bases and V by 8 bases; bases with no gene match: 5. The CDR3 runs 14 residues. Germline-derived CDR1 and CDR2 are SGHAT and FQNNGV. The DNA for the CDR3 is TGTGCCAGCGGGCTAGCGGGAGGCCCCTACGAGCAGTACTTC. Encoded protein: CASGLAGGPYEQYF.

The V gene is TRBV28, the J gene TRBJ1-4; D might be TRBD1 (5 bases). The CDR3 is 16 amino acids. Trimming took 6 bases from V and 5 from J, leaving 19 bases between them. CDR1 MDHEN and CDR2 SYDVKM come from the germline V gene. DNA of the CDR3: TGTGCCAGCAGCACCCGGGACCGGAGGGAGAATGAAAAACTGTTTTTT. Amino acid sequence: CASSTRDRRENEKLFF.

The rearrangement uses TRBV19 and TRBJ2-3; 10 nucleotides agree with TRBD2. J gave up 1 base and V 4 bases, and 5 bases lay outside the gene matches. The CDR3 has 16 amino acids. Germline V lookup: CDR1 LNHDA, CDR2 SQIVND (reference sequence). The CDR3 is CASSTRTSGRTDTQYF. The CDR3 DNA follows: TGTGCCAGTAGTACTAGGACTAGCGGACGCACAGATACGCAGTATTTT. The full variable domain, with the rest looked up from reference TRBV19 and TRBJ2-3, is DGGITQSPKYLFRKEGQNVTLSCEQNLNHDAMYWYRQDPGQGLRLIYYSQIVNDFQKGDIAEGYSVSREKKESFPLTVTSAQKNPTAFYLCASSTRTSGRTDTQYFGPGTRLTVL.

The chain employs TRBV4-3 and TRBJ2-3; tentatively, D is TRBD2 (5 bases). Trimming pared 2 bases from V and 6 bases from J, leaving 12 bases between. The length of the CDR3 is 14 residues. Germline V CDR1 and CDR2: LGHNA, YSLEER. The CDR3 is CASSQFRGPDTQYF. The CDR3 DNA follows: TGCGCCAGCAGCCAATTCCGGGGTCCCGATACGCAGTATTTT.

This clone was seen a handful of times. An end of the junction differs from the germline gene, which may be a read error. The V call is TRBV7-7, the J call TRBJ2-2, with a tentative D call TRBD1 (6 bases). The CDR3 spans 15 residues. Germline V gene data show CDR1 as SSHAT and CDR2 as FNYEAQ (reference sequence). The CDR3 coding sequence is TGTGCTAGCAGCCCAGACAGGATCAACACCGGGGAGCTGTTTTTT. As protein: CASSPDRINTGELFF.

The chain couples TRBV6-6 to TRBJ2-7, with D possibly TRBD1 on 6 matching bases. The CDR3 runs to 15 residues. Between the trimmed V and J ends, which lost 6 bases and 5 bases, there was a span of 20 bases. Germline CDR1 and CDR2: MNHNY and SVGAGI (reference sequence). The DNA for the CDR3 is TGTGCCAGCAGCCAGAGAGTGGCAACAGGGCACGAGCAGTACTTC. Encoded protein: CASSQRVATGHEQYF.